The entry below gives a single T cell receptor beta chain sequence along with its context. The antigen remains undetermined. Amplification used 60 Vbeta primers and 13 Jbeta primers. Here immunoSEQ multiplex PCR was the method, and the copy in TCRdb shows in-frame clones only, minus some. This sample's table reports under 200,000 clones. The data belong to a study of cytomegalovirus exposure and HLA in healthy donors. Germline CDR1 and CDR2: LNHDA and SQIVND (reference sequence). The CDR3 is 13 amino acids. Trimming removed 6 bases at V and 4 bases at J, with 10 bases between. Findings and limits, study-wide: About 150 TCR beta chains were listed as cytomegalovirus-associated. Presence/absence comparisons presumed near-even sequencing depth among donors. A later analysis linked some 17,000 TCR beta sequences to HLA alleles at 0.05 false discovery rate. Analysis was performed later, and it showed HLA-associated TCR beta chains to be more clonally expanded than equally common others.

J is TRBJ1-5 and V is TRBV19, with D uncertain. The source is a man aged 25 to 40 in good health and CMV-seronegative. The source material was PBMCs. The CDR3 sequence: CASSPELNQPQHF. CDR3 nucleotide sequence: TGTGCCAGTAGCCCCGAGCTAAATCAGCCCCAGCATTTT. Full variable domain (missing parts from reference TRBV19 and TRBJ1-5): DGGITQSPKYLFRKEGQNVTLSCEQNLNHDAMYWYRQDPGQGLRLIYYSQIVNDFQKGDIAEGYSVSREKKESFPLTVTSAQKNPTAFYLCASSPELNQPQHFGDGTRLSIL.